These T cell receptor beta chains were read from a single sample in a study of T cell changes during pregnancy in multiple sclerosis. Libraries were prepared by immunoSEQ multiplex PCR; TCRdb keeps only in-frame clonotypes and omits some of them. Here the sample spans about 110,000 clones, 92% being singletons. The sequencing here drew on peripheral blood, taken in the third trimester of pregnancy. These receptor sequences come from a female donor with multiple sclerosis, enrolled in a pregnancy study. CDR3s include the opening cysteine and the closing phenylalanine or tryptophan. The D gene is left open where the match is weak. A clone size is listed for some rows: how often the clone was seen (once, few, many), or a class if it is expanded.

CDR3 protein: CASSYSGGFNQPQHF; CDR3 DNA: TGTGCCAGCAGTTACTCGGGGGGGTTCAATCAGCCCCAGCATTTT; V gene: TRBV6-5; J gene: TRBJ1-5; D gene: .; clone size: few
CDR3 protein: CASSFEYQETQYF; CDR3 DNA: TGTGCCAGCAGCTTTGAGTACCAAGAGACCCAGTACTTC; V gene: TRBV7-8; J gene: TRBJ2-5; D gene: .; clone size: .
CDR3 protein: CAISEEGGGPLYGYTF; CDR3 DNA: TGTGCCATCAGTGAGGAGGGCGGAGGACCCCTCTATGGCTACACCTTC; V gene: TRBV10-3; J gene: TRBJ1-2; D gene: .; clone size: once
CDR3 protein: CASSGTGASTDTQYF; CDR3 DNA: TGTGCCAGCAGTGGGACAGGGGCTAGCACAGATACGCAGTATTTT; V gene: TRBV2; J gene: TRBJ2-3; D gene: TRBD1; clone size: .
CDR3 protein: CASSLAGAEQYF; CDR3 DNA: TGTGCCAGCAGCTTAGCGGGAGCAGAGCAGTACTTC; V gene: TRBV7-9; J gene: TRBJ2-7; D gene: .; clone size: .
CDR3 protein: CASSSHAGTGPYNEQFF; CDR3 DNA: TGTGCCAGCAGCTCGCACGCCGGGACAGGGCCCTACAATGAGCAGTTCTTC; V gene: TRBV7-9; J gene: TRBJ2-1; D gene: TRBD1; clone size: once
CDR3 protein: CASRGAGGPENIQYF; CDR3 DNA: TGTGCCAGCAGAGGGGCGGGAGGGCCGGAAAACATTCAGTACTTC; V gene: TRBV25-1; J gene: TRBJ2-4; D gene: TRBD2; clone size: .
CDR3 protein: CASSLPAGGRYEQYF; CDR3 DNA: TGTGCCAGCAGCTTGCCAGCGGGAGGGAGATACGAGCAGTACTTC; V gene: TRBV7-2; J gene: TRBJ2-7; D gene: TRBD2; clone size: .
CDR3 protein: CASRAPSGGYEQYF; CDR3 DNA: TGTGCCAGCAGGGCCCCTAGCGGGGGCTACGAGCAGTACTTC; V gene: TRBV2; J gene: TRBJ2-7; D gene: TRBD2; clone size: .
CDR3 protein: CASRQGLGYGYTF; CDR3 DNA: TGTGCCAGTAGACAGGGTCTCGGGTATGGCTACACCTTC; V gene: TRBV19; J gene: TRBJ1-2; D gene: .; clone size: .
CDR3 protein: CASSSRTTSLGNEQFF; CDR3 DNA: TGTGCCAGCAGTTCACGGACAACCAGTTTGGGCAATGAGCAGTTCTTC; V gene: TRBV28; J gene: TRBJ2-1; D gene: .; clone size: .
CDR3 protein: CATSIRGGIGTDTQYF; CDR3 DNA: TGTGCCACCAGCATAAGGGGGGGGATAGGTACAGATACGCAGTATTTT; V gene: TRBV15; J gene: TRBJ2-3; D gene: .; clone size: .
CDR3 protein: CASSIGLIGGTDTQYF; CDR3 DNA: TGTGCCAGTAGTATCGGACTTATCGGGGGCACAGATACGCAGTATTTT; V gene: TRBV19; J gene: TRBJ2-3; D gene: .; clone size: .
CDR3 protein: CATSRDLGDWEGEQYF; CDR3 DNA: TGTGCCACCAGCAGAGATTTGGGGGATTGGGAGGGCGAGCAGTACTTC; V gene: TRBV15; J gene: TRBJ2-7; D gene: TRBD2; clone size: .
CDR3 protein: CASSSSGGGRGGYTF; CDR3 DNA: TGTGCCAGCAGTTCCTCCGGCGGGGGGCGCGGTGGCTACACCTTC; V gene: TRBV7-3; J gene: TRBJ1-2; D gene: .; clone size: few
CDR3 protein: CASSLNRRVPSGELFF; CDR3 DNA: TGTGCCAGCAGCTTAAACAGGAGGGTTCCATCCGGGGAGCTGTTTTTT; V gene: TRBV7-9; J gene: TRBJ2-2; D gene: .; clone size: .
CDR3 protein: CASSPLQSRARDISDEQYF; CDR3 DNA: TGTGCCAGCAGTCCCCTACAGTCGAGAGCACGGGACATTAGCGACGAGCAGTACTTC; V gene: TRBV27; J gene: TRBJ2-7; D gene: .; clone size: .
CDR3 protein: CASSQPMTQGKAFF; CDR3 DNA: TGTGCCAGCAGTCAACCGATGACTCAGGGGAAAGCTTTCTTT; V gene: TRBV28; J gene: TRBJ1-1; D gene: .; clone size: .
CDR3 protein: CASSDIKGGEKLFF; CDR3 DNA: TGCGCCAGCAGTGACATTAAGGGCGGGGAAAAACTGTTTTTT; V gene: TRBV10-2; J gene: TRBJ1-4; D gene: .; clone size: .
CDR3 protein: CASGGTSGGSRQFF; CDR3 DNA: TGTGCTAGTGGGGGGACTAGCGGGGGGTCCCGGCAGTTCTTC; V gene: TRBV12-5; J gene: TRBJ2-1; D gene: TRBD2; clone size: .
CDR3 protein: CASRGTGLHGYTF; CDR3 DNA: TGTGCCAGCAGGGGGACAGGGCTACATGGCTACACCTTC; V gene: TRBV27; J gene: TRBJ1-2; D gene: TRBD1; clone size: .
CDR3 protein: CASIETGEGEKLFF; CDR3 DNA: TGTGCCAGCATCGAGACAGGGGAAGGGGAAAAACTGTTTTTT; V gene: TRBV28; J gene: TRBJ1-4; D gene: TRBD1; clone size: .
CDR3 protein: CSVEYGRGWRAGVPVEQFF; CDR3 DNA: TGCAGCGTTGAATACGGCCGGGGGTGGCGAGCGGGGGTTCCTGTGGAGCAGTTCTTC; V gene: TRBV29-1; J gene: TRBJ2-1; D gene: TRBD2; clone size: .
CDR3 protein: CASSRGGEVRGQYF; CDR3 DNA: TGTGCCAGCAGCCGCGGGGGGGAGGTACGAGGGCAGTACTTC; V gene: TRBV6-1; J gene: TRBJ2-7; D gene: TRBD2; clone size: .